These 16 T cell receptor beta chains were all obtained from the same sample, sequenced in a study of T cell responses to AZD1222 COVID-19 vaccine. TCRdb's table, derived via immunoSEQ multiplex PCR, lists solely in-frame clones and lacks some. The sample gives about 150,000 clones, more than 85% of which show up once; approximately 7% is in the top ten. The sequences come from peripheral blood, collected after recovery from COVID-19. These receptors were obtained from an adult who had recovered from COVID-19.

The V call is TRBV6-5, the J call TRBJ1-2; TRBD1 aligns across 8 bases. This CDR3 region has 14 residues. V trimming: 6 bases; J trimming: 0 bases; junction bases outside the gene matches: 3. Germline CDR1 MNHEY, CDR2 SVGAGI. The chain's CDR3 is CASRDREPNYGYTF. For the CDR3, the DNA is TGTGCCAGCAGGGACAGGGAGCCTAACTATGGCTACACCTTC.

V gene TRBV11-3 combines with J gene TRBJ2-7, with a weak D call TRBD1 (6 bases). The V end was cut by 4 bases, the J end by 5 bases, with 12 bases between. This CDR3 region has 13 residues. The V gene's germline CDR1 is SGHNT and CDR2 YENEEA. CDR3: CASSSGTIHEQYF. CDR3 coding DNA: TGTGCCAGCAGCTCCGGGACAATTCACGAGCAGTACTTC. The full variable domain, rest sourced from reference TRBV11-3 and TRBJ2-7, is EAGVVQSPRYKIIEKKQPVAFWCNPISGHNTLYWYLQNLGQGPELLIRYENEEAVDDSQLPKDRFSAERLKGVDSTLKIQPAELGDSAVYLCASSSGTIHEQYFGPGTRLTVT.

The chain has TRBV19 and TRBJ2-3; D is unclear. Trimming shortened V by 4 bases and J by 2 bases, and 10 bases separated the two germline ends. The CDR3 loop spans 14 amino acids. Germline values: CDR1 LNHDA, CDR2 SQIVND (reference sequence). In DNA form, the CDR3 reads TGTGCCAGTAGTAACGACCAGTCCACAGATACGCAGTATTTT. Amino acid sequence: CASSNDQSTDTQYF.

The chain's CDR3 is CASSLAGGSPYNEQFF. In DNA form, the CDR3 reads TGCGCCAGCAGCTTGGCGGGGGGATCGCCCTACAATGAGCAGTTCTTC. This chain connects TRBV5-1 to TRBJ2-1; the match to TRBD2 covers 7 bases. The CDR3 totals 16 residues. V lost 0 bases to trimming and J lost 2 bases; unmatched junction nucleotides: 5. Germline V lookup: CDR1 SGHRS, CDR2 YFSETQ.

The V and J genes are TRBV4-2 and TRBJ1-2; a possible D gene is TRBD1 (5 bases). CDR1 and CDR2 from the germline V gene are LGHNA and YNFKEQ. The CDR3 runs 14 residues. V was trimmed by 4 bases and J by 3 bases, leaving 12 bases between them. This chain's CDR3 is CASSPPGGDYGYTF. The CDR3 DNA reads TGTGCCAGCAGCCCACCGGGAGGGGACTATGGCTACACCTTC.

Comment on this clone: The identical CDR3 is also encoded by other nucleotide sequences in the sample. The J gene is TRBJ1-1, the V gene TRBV7-6; the match to TRBD1 covers 9 bases. Per germline, CDR1 SGHVS and CDR2 FNYEAQ. Losses at the gene ends were 3 bases for V and 1 base for J; bases not matched to a gene: 3. The CDR3 covers 15 residues. In DNA form, the CDR3 reads TGTGCCAGCAGCTTGGGGACAGGGTCGAACACTGAAGCTTTCTTT. This codes for CASSLGTGSNTEAFF. The whole variable domain, filled in from reference TRBV7-6 and TRBJ1-1, reads GAGVSQSPRYKVTKRGQDVALRCDPISGHVSLYWYRQALGQGPEFLTYFNYEAQQDKSGLPNDRFSAERPEGSISTLTIQRTEQRDSAMYRCASSLGTGSNTEAFFGQGTRLTVV.

This chain links TRBV5-4 with TRBJ2-6, with unresolved D. The CDR3 sequence is 16 residues long. V lost 5 bases to trimming and J lost 0 bases, with 12 bases between them. CDR1 and CDR2 from the germline V gene are SGHNT and YYREEE (reference sequence). CDR3 sequence reads: CASSKPDGSGANVLTF. The CDR3 DNA sequence: TGTGCCAGCAGTAAACCGGACGGCTCTGGGGCCAACGTCCTGACTTTC.

V gene TRBV27 combines with J gene TRBJ2-1; 11 bases match TRBD2. The CDR3 spans 15 residues. V shed 6 bases, J shed 5 bases, and the junction held 6 bases outside the gene matches. Germline CDR1 reads MNHEY; CDR2 reads SMNVEV (reference sequence). CDR3 sequence: CASSRGTSGNNEQFF. DNA for the CDR3: TGTGCCAGCAGCCGAGGGACTAGCGGAAACAATGAGCAGTTCTTC.

The chain uses TRBV28 and TRBJ2-7, with 8 bases that match TRBD2. CDR1 is MDHEN and CDR2 is SYDVKM in the germline V gene. The CDR3 consists of 14 residues. The V segment lost 7 bases and the J segment 0 bases; nucleotides outside the gene matches: 5. The CDR3 DNA sequence: TGTGCCAGCACCACCGGGGGGGTCTCCTACGAGCAGTACTTC. Translated, it gives CASTTGGVSYEQYF.

This chain links TRBV3-1 (or the pseudogene TRBV3-2) with TRBJ1-5; D gene ambiguous. Germline V gives CDR1 LGHDT, CDR2 YNNKEL (reference sequence). V was clipped by 0 bases and J by 5 bases, with 5 bases between them. The CDR3 is 13 amino acids. The CDR3 nucleotides read TGTGCCAGCAGCCAAGATAAAGATCAGCCCCAGCATTTT. Its protein product is CASSQDKDQPQHF.

Only one count was recorded for this clone. This chain uses TRBV7-9 with TRBJ2-2; unclear D gene. V dropped 6 bases and J dropped 6 bases, with 11 bases sitting between them. This CDR3 has 13 amino acids. Germline V gene data show CDR1 as SEHNR and CDR2 as FQNEAQ (reference sequence). The CDR3 here is CASSNIVAGELFF. The CDR3 DNA reads as TGTGCCAGCAGTAATATAGTGGCCGGGGAGCTGTTTTTT. The variable domain in full, completed from reference TRBV7-9 and TRBJ2-2, reads DTGVSQNPRHKITKRGQNVTFRCDPISEHNRLYWYRQTLGQGPEFLTYFQNEAQLEKSRLLSDRFSAERPKGSFSTLEIQRTEQGDSAMYLCASSNIVAGELFFGEGSRLTVL.

The chain carries TRBV12-5 and TRBJ2-7; D possibly uses TRBD1 or TRBD2 (6 bases each). Per the germline V gene, CDR1 is LGHNT and CDR2 is FRNRAP. V lost 5 bases to trimming and J lost 7 bases, with 15 bases between them. This CDR3 contains 13 residues. The CDR3: CASGIVGAGEQYF. The CDR3 nucleotides are TGTGCTAGTGGTATTGTGGGGGCGGGGGAGCAGTACTTC. Full variable domain (remainder filled in from reference TRBV12-5 and TRBJ2-7): DARVTQTPRHKVTEMGQEVTMRCQPILGHNTVFWYRQTMMQGLELLAYFRNRAPLDDSGMPKDRFSAEMPDATLATLKIQPSEPRDSAVYFCASGIVGAGEQYFGPGTRLTVT.

This chain uses TRBV18 with TRBJ1-2, with 10 bases that match TRBD1. CDR3 length equals 15 residues. The germline V gene has CDR1 KGHSH and CDR2 LQKENI. V lost 2 bases to trimming and J lost 6 bases; unmatched junction nucleotides: 6. CDR3 residues: CASSPTTGGANGYTF. The CDR3 DNA reads as TGTGCCAGCTCACCAACGACAGGGGGCGCGAATGGCTACACCTTC.

V and J are TRBV28 and TRBJ1-5, with TRBD1 matching over 7 bases. Germline V lookup: CDR1 MDHEN, CDR2 SYDVKM. The CDR3 consists of 13 residues. V shed 6 bases and J 7 bases; nucleotides not matched to a gene: 6. CDR3 sequence: CASSPTGRQPQHF. The CDR3 DNA reads as TGTGCCAGCAGCCCGACAGGGCGGCAGCCCCAGCATTTT. Full variable domain (missing parts from reference TRBV28 and TRBJ1-5): DVKVTQSSRYLVKRTGEKVFLECVQDMDHENMFWYRQDPGLGLRLIYFSYDVKMKEKGDIPEGYSVSREKKERFSLILESASTNQTSMYLCASSPTGRQPQHFGDGTRLSIL.

This clone was detected only once. The chain employs TRBV9 and TRBJ2-3; 8 nucleotides line up with TRBD1. V was pared by 3 bases and J by 4 bases, with 10 bases of the junction left unmatched. The germline V gene encodes CDR1 SGDLS and CDR2 YYNGEE. This CDR3 region has 16 residues. Here the CDR3 reads CASSARDRGGPDTQYF. CDR3 nucleotide sequence: TGTGCCAGCAGCGCCCGAGACAGGGGCGGCCCAGATACGCAGTATTTT. Drawing the rest from reference TRBV9 and TRBJ2-3, the complete variable domain is DSGVTQTPKHLITATGQRVTLRCSPRSGDLSVYWYQQSLDQGLQFLIQYYNGEERAKGNILERFSAQQFPDLHSELNLSSLELGDSALYFCASSARDRGGPDTQYFGPGTRLTVL.

The DNA of the CDR3 is TGTGCCAGCAGCTTAGTGGACAGAGGAAACACTGAAGCTTTCTTT. Protein product: CASSLVDRGNTEAFF. The V call is TRBV13, the J call TRBJ1-1; TRBD1 might be the D (6 bases). Trimming removed 1 base from V and 2 bases from J, with 11 bases in between. Looked up from germline, CDR1 is PRHDT and CDR2 is FYEKMQ (reference sequence). The CDR3 is made up of 15 amino acids.